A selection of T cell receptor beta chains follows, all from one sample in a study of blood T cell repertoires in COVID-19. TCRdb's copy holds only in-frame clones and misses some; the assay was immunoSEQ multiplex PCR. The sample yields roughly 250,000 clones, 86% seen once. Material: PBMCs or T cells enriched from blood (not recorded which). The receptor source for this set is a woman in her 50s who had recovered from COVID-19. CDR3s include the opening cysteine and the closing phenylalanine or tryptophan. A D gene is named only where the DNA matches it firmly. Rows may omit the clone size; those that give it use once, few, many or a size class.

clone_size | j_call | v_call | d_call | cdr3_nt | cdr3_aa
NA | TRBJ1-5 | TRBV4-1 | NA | TGCGCCAGCAGCCACTCGGTTGGTCAGCCCCAGCATTTT | CASSHSVGQPQHF
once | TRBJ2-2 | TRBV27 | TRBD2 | TGTGCCAGCAGTTTTTGGGCTAGCGGTCTTTCCGGGGAGCTGTTTTTT | CASSFWASGLSGELFF
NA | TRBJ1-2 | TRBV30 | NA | TGTGCCTGGAGTGTACTCGGAGAGTACTATGGCTACACCTTC | CAWSVLGEYYGYTF
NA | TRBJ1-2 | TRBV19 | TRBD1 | TGTGCCAGTAGACAGATGGGACAGGGAGCCTATGGCTACACCTTC | CASRQMGQGAYGYTF
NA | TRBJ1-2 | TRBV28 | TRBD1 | TGTGCCAGCAGTTTTTTGACAGGGGGCGTCGGCTATGGCTACACCTTC | CASSFLTGGVGYGYTF
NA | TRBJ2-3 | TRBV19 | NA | TGTGCCAGTAAGGACAGTACCACAGATACGCAGTATTTT | CASKDSTTDTQYF
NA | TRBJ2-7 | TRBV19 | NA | TGTGCCAGTAGTATCAACACAGGGGGGGCCTACGAGCAGTACTTC | CASSINTGGAYEQYF
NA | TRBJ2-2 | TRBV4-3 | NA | TGCGCCAGCAGCCAAGATCTACGGGTGACGGGCGGGGAGCTGTTTTTT | CASSQDLRVTGGELFF
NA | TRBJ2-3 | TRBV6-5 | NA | TGTGCCAGCAGTTACAGCGGCCGGGGAGATACGCAGTATTTT | CASSYSGRGDTQYF
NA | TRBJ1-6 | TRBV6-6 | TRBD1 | TGTGCCAGCAGTCCCACAACCTCGACAGGGGGCGCGGATTCACCCCTCCACTTT | CASSPTTSTGGADSPLHF
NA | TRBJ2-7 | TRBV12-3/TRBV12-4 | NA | TGTGCCAGCAAATCAGGGCAGGAGTACGAGCAGTACTTC | CASKSGQEYEQYF
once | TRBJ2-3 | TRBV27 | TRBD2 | TGTGCCAGCAATGGGGCTAGCGGGAGGGCCGGCACAGATACGCAGTATTTT | CASNGASGRAGTDTQYF
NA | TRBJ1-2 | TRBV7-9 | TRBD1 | TGTGCCAGCAGCTTTGGGACAGGGGATGGCTACACCTTC | CASSFGTGDGYTF
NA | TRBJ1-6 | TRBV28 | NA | TGTGTATCAGGGGAGAGCTCCTATAATTCACCCCTCCACTTT | CVSGESSYNSPLHF
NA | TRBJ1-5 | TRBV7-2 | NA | TGTGCCAGCAGCCTGGATGGGGGGGGCAATCAGCCCCAGCATTTT | CASSLDGGGNQPQHF
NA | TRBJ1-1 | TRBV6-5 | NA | TGTGCCAGCAGTTACGGAAGGATCAGGGGGAACACTGAAGCTTTCTTT | CASSYGRIRGNTEAFF
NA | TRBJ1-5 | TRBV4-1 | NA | TGCGCCAGCAGCCATCCTAGGACAGACTATAGCAATCAGCCCCAGCATTTT | CASSHPRTDYSNQPQHF
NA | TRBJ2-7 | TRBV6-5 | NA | TGTGCCGCGCGCTCCCGGAGTACAGGCAACTACGAGCAGTACTTC | CAARSRSTGNYEQYF
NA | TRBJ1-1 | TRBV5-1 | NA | TGCGCCAGCAGCTTGGGGGGGCAGAGCACTGAAGCTTTCTTT | CASSLGGQSTEAFF
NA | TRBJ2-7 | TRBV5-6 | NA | TGTGCCAGCAGCTTGGGGAGCTCCACCTACGAGCAGTACTTC | CASSLGSSTYEQYF
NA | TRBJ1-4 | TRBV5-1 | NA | TGCGCCAGCAGCTTGTATAGCAGTACAACTAATGAAAAACTGTTTTTT | CASSLYSSTTNEKLFF
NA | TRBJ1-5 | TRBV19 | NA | TGTGCCAGTAGTATGTACAGGGAGAATCGGCCCCAGCATTTT | CASSMYRENRPQHF
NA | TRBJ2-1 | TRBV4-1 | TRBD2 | TGCGCCAGCAGCCAAGAATCCCCACTAGCGGGGGATCACAATGAGCAGTTCTTC | CASSQESPLAGDHNEQFF
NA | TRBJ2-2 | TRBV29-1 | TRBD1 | TGCAGCGTTGCTCTCGGGACAGGGAACACCGGGGAGCTGTTTTTT | CSVALGTGNTGELFF
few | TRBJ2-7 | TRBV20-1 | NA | TGCAGTGCTAGTGAGCGGGCAGCCTACGAGCAGTACTTC | CSASERAAYEQYF
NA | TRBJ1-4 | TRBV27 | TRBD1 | TGTGCCAGCAAGAGGACAGGGGGCGTCACTAATGAAAAACTGTTTTTT | CASKRTGGVTNEKLFF
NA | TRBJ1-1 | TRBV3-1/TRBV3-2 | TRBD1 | TGTGCCAGCAGCCAAGGAATGACGGGACAGGGGGCTGAAGCTTTCTTT | CASSQGMTGQGAEAFF
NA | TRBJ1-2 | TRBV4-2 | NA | TGTGCCAGCAGCCAAGAACGTACAGGGAGGGATGGCTACACCTTC | CASSQERTGRDGYTF
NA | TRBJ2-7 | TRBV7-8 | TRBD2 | TGTGCCAGCAGCTTAGCGCGGGTAGGGACTAGCGGGTGGGCGCGGGAGCAGTACTTC | CASSLARVGTSGWAREQYF
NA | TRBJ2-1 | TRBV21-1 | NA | TGTGCCAGCAGCACAGACAGGGCCTCCTACAATGAGCAGTTCTTC | CASSTDRASYNEQFF
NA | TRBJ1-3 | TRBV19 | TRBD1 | TGTGCCAGTAGTACCGGGACAGGGTCGGGAAACACCATATATTTT | CASSTGTGSGNTIYF